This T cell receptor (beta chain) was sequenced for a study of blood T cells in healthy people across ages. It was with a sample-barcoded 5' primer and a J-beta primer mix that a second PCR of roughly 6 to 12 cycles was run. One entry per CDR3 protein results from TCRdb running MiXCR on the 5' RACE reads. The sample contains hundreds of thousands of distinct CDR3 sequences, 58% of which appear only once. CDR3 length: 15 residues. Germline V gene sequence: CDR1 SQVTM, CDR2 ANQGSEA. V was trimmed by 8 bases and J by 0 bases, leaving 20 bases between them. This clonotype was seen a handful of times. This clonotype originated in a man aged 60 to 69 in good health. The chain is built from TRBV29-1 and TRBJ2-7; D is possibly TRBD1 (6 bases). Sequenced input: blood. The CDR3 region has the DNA TGCAGCTACCTATCCACAGGGCACAGCTCCTACGAGCAGTACTTC. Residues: CSYLSTGHSSYEQYF.